This is a list of T cell receptor beta chains from one sample in a study of blood T cell repertoires in COVID-19. The assay was immunoSEQ multiplex PCR, and TCRdb's table has in-frame clones only and misses some. The table has some 160,000 clones, about 77% seen once. What was sequenced was peripheral blood. These TCRs come from a woman of 80 years or more with acute or convalescent COVID-19. The CDR3 runs from the conserved cysteine through the conserved F or W. Fields, in order: clone size, J gene, D gene, V gene, CDR3 DNA, CDR3 protein. The D gene is left open where the match is weak. Some rows mark clone size as missing; the rest say once, few, many or name a class of expanded clone.

>few|TRBJ2-1|TRBD2|TRBV6-6
TGTGCCAGCAGGATAGGGACTAGCGGGTACAATGAGCAGTTCTTC
CASRIGTSGYNEQFF
>.|TRBJ1-5|.|TRBV2
TGTGCCAGCAGTGAACCCCCGACACCCAATCAGCCCCAGCATTTT
CASSEPPTPNQPQHF
>.|TRBJ1-5|.|TRBV2
TGTGCCAGCAGTGAAATGGCATCTAATCAGCCCCAGCATTTT
CASSEMASNQPQHF
>once|TRBJ2-5|.|TRBV27
TGTGCCAGCAGAGAGGCAGGGATGGAGACCCAGTACTTC
CASREAGMETQYF
>few|TRBJ1-4|TRBD1|TRBV7-9
TGTGCCAGCAGCACTTTGGACAGGGCTAATGAAAAACTGTTTTTT
CASSTLDRANEKLFF
>.|TRBJ1-2|.|TRBV12-3/TRBV12-4
TGTGCCAGCAGTCGCGGGCGCTATGGCTACACCTTC
CASSRGRYGYTF
>few|TRBJ2-7|.|TRBV6-5
TGTGCCAGCAGACGACAGTTGGCACCTTACGAGCAGTACTTC
CASRRQLAPYEQYF
>.|TRBJ1-2|TRBD1|TRBV12-3/TRBV12-4
TGTGCCAGCAGCCCTCAGGGGGGCTATGGCTACACCTTC
CASSPQGGYGYTF
>.|TRBJ2-7|.|TRBV15
TGTGCCACCAGCGAGCGGATCTCCTACGAGCAGTACTTC
CATSERISYEQYF
>.|TRBJ1-1|TRBD1|TRBV5-1
TGCGCCAGCAGGGGGCAGGGGGACACTGAAGCTTTCTTT
CASRGQGDTEAFF
>.|TRBJ2-7|TRBD2|TRBV7-6
TGTGCCAGCAGCTTAGAAGGCGGGGGGGCGAGTGAGCAGTACTTC
CASSLEGGGASEQYF
>.|TRBJ2-1|TRBD1|TRBV19
TGTGCCAGTAGTTCCCGGGACAGGAGAAACAATGAGCAGTTCTTC
CASSSRDRRNNEQFF
>.|TRBJ1-1|.|TRBV30
TGTGCCTGGGGATTAGGTCAGGGGTTTCCTGAAGCTTTCTTT
CAWGLGQGFPEAFF
>.|TRBJ1-4|TRBD1|TRBV6-6
TGTGCCAGCAGTTACTTTGACAGGGGGCGTGAAAAACTGTTTTTT
CASSYFDRGREKLFF
>.|TRBJ2-5|.|TRBV3-1/TRBV3-2
TGTGCCAGCAGCCAAAGTGGAGGGGAGACCCAGTACTTC
CASSQSGGETQYF
>.|TRBJ1-4|TRBD1|TRBV18
TGTGCCAGCTCACTCCTGAATCCGGGACAGGGATTGTCTAATGAAAAACTGTTTTTT
CASSLLNPGQGLSNEKLFF
>.|TRBJ2-1|TRBD2|TRBV4-2
TGTGCCAGCAGCCAAGCCAGCCTAGCGGGAAGGGATGAGCAGTTCTTC
CASSQASLAGRDEQFF
>.|TRBJ2-7|.|TRBV3-1/TRBV3-2
TGTGCCAGCAGCCAAGATATAGGAGTACCGTACTTC
CASSQDIGVPYF
>.|TRBJ2-1|TRBD2|TRBV28
TGTGCCAGCAGTTTTAGTCCGGGACTAGCGGGTTTGAGCTCCTACAATGAGCAGTTCTTC
CASSFSPGLAGLSSYNEQFF
>once|TRBJ1-1|.|TRBV7-9
TGTGCCAGCAGTCAAACCGGGGGTAGCACCTCGAGGGTTACTGAAGCTTTCTTT
CASSQTGGSTSRVTEAFF
>.|TRBJ1-5|TRBD1|TRBV27
TGTGCCAGCAGGAGAGACAGGGCTGGGAATCAGCCCCAGCATTTT
CASRRDRAGNQPQHF
>.|TRBJ2-2|.|TRBV2
TGTGCCAGCAGTGAAGCGCTGTGGGAGCGTACCGGGGAGCTGTTTTTT
CASSEALWERTGELFF
>.|TRBJ1-2|.|TRBV5-6
TGTGCCAGCAGCTTGGGACAGCTGGTCTATGGCTACACCTTC
CASSLGQLVYGYTF
>once|TRBJ2-1|TRBD1|TRBV5-1
TGCGCCAGCAGCTTGGACCTGGACAGGGCGGGCAATGAGCAGTTCTTC
CASSLDLDRAGNEQFF
>.|TRBJ1-5|.|TRBV2
TGTGCCAGCAGCCCGCTCGGTCAGCCCCAGCATTTT
CASSPLGQPQHF
>.|TRBJ2-7|TRBD1|TRBV27
TGTGCCAGCAGTTTAACGGGACAGGGGGGCTACGAGCAGTACTTC
CASSLTGQGGYEQYF
>.|TRBJ1-6|TRBD1|TRBV10-3
TGTGCCATCAGTGAAGGGACAGTATATAATTCACCCCTCCACTTT
CAISEGTVYNSPLHF
>.|TRBJ2-2|.|TRBV30
TGTGCCTGGAGCGGCAGGGCCTCAAACACCGGGGAGCTGTTTTTT
CAWSGRASNTGELFF
>.|TRBJ2-2|.|TRBV29-1
TGCGGGGGTAGGAGGGAACGGAACACCGGGGAGCTGTTTTTT
CGGRRERNTGELFF
>.|TRBJ1-5|.|TRBV3-1/TRBV3-2
TGTGCCAGCAGCCAAGGTCTAGGCCGGGCCCCCGGGATGCCCCAGCATTTT
CASSQGLGRAPGMPQHF
>.|TRBJ1-5|TRBD1|TRBV12-3/TRBV12-4
TGTGCCAGCAGAAGGACAGGGAGTCAGCCCCAGCATTTT
CASRRTGSQPQHF
>.|TRBJ1-2|.|TRBV12-3/TRBV12-4
TGTGCCAGCAGATTACAGGGAGGCTATGGCTACACCTTC
CASRLQGGYGYTF
>.|TRBJ1-1|.|TRBV14
TGTGCCAGCAGCCCCTGGAAGGGGACTGAAGCTTTCTTT
CASSPWKGTEAFF
>.|TRBJ2-7|TRBD1|TRBV4-1
TGCGCCAGCTTCGGCCCGGGACAGGGGCCGCCAGGCTACGAGCAGTACTTC
CASFGPGQGPPGYEQYF
>.|TRBJ1-4|TRBD1|TRBV28
TGTGCCAGCAGTATACAGGGGGCTTATGAAAAACTGTTTTTT
CASSIQGAYEKLFF
>.|TRBJ1-1|.|TRBV5-4
TGTGCCAGCAGCGAAGGGAGTTCAGAAGCTTTCTTT
CASSEGSSEAFF
>.|TRBJ1-1|.|TRBV5-6
TGTGCCAGCAGCTTGGCCTCGGACACTGAAGCTTTCTTT
CASSLASDTEAFF
>.|TRBJ2-7|TRBD1|TRBV28
TGTGCCAGCGGTGGGACAGGCTATTACTACGAGCAGTACTTC
CASGGTGYYYEQYF
>once|TRBJ2-7|.|TRBV6-5
TGTGCCAGCACCAACGCCGGGGAGCAGTACTTC
CASTNAGEQYF
>.|TRBJ2-7|TRBD2|TRBV11-2
TGTGCCAGCAGCTTAGGGCGGGGGGCCCACGAGCAGTACTTC
CASSLGRGAHEQYF
>.|TRBJ2-2|TRBD1|TRBV27
TGTGCCAGCAGAGACAGGGGGCTCACCGGGGAGCTGTTTTTT
CASRDRGLTGELFF
>.|TRBJ2-7|.|TRBV4-1
TGCGCCAGCAGCCAGGCGGATTCCTCCTACGAGCAGTACTTC
CASSQADSSYEQYF
>.|TRBJ1-2|.|TRBV19
TGTGCCAGTAGTGCCGGGACAAACTATGGCTACACCTTC
CASSAGTNYGYTF
>.|TRBJ2-1|TRBD2|TRBV19
TGTGCCAGTAGTCCCCCGCTAGCGGGAGTTTATGGGGCCAATGAGCAGTTCTTC
CASSPPLAGVYGANEQFF
>.|TRBJ2-7|TRBD2|TRBV7-9
TGTGCCAGCAGCTCAGGGACTAGCTACGAGCAGTACTTC
CASSSGTSYEQYF
>once|TRBJ2-6|TRBD1|TRBV19
TGTGCCAGTAGTCCGGACAGGGCTGGGGCCAACGTCCTGACTTTC
CASSPDRAGANVLTF
>.|TRBJ1-6|.|TRBV6-5
TGTGCCAGCGGCGTCAGTCAGCGGGGAGATTCACCCCTCCACTTT
CASGVSQRGDSPLHF
>.|TRBJ2-7|.|TRBV3-1/TRBV3-2
TGTGCCAGCAGGAGACAGAGCTCCTACGAGCAGTACTTC
CASRRQSSYEQYF
>.|TRBJ2-7|.|TRBV29-1
TGCAGCGTTGGAGGGGGACAATTCTACGAGCAGTACTTC
CSVGGGQFYEQYF
>.|TRBJ1-5|.|TRBV7-2
TGTGCCAGCAGCCCTGCGGTCTTAAGCAATCAGCCCCAGCATTTT
CASSPAVLSNQPQHF
>once|TRBJ1-6|.|TRBV30
TGTGCCTGGAGTGCCCCTCTCGGGTCCTATAATTCACCCCTCCACTTT
CAWSAPLGSYNSPLHF
>.|TRBJ1-6|TRBD1|TRBV5-1
TGCGCCAGCAGCGGACAGGGAAAGGAAACCTATAATTCACCCCTCCACTTT
CASSGQGKETYNSPLHF
>.|TRBJ1-1|.|TRBV30
TGTGCCTGGGGCCGGAGGGGCACTGAAGCTTTCTTT
CAWGRRGTEAFF
>.|TRBJ2-3|TRBD2|TRBV5-1
TGCGCCAGCCAACTAGCGGGGGACACAGATACGCAGTATTTT
CASQLAGDTDTQYF
>.|TRBJ2-1|.|TRBV20-1
TGCAGTGCTAGACCCCGGAGGGAGCAGTTCTTC
CSARPRREQFF